Listed here are 14 T cell receptor beta chains from one sample, sequenced in a study of blood T cell repertoires in COVID-19. Data came from immunoSEQ multiplex PCR; TCRdb stores just in-frame clones and leaves some out. The repertoire holds under 250,000 clones, with less than 90% as singletons. Sequencing was done on a sample of peripheral blood. The receptors derive from a woman in her seventies with active or convalescent COVID-19.

The chain employs TRBV10-3 and TRBJ1-6, with D perhaps matching TRBD1 (6 bases). V gave up 0 bases and J gave up 8 bases, with 17 bases separating them. The CDR3 contains 17 residues. CDR1 and CDR2 (germline): ENHRY, SYGVKD. The CDR3 sequence: CAISESGGGGVHSPLHF. The CDR3 bases are TGTGCCATCAGTGAGTCGGGAGGGGGGGGAGTCCATTCACCCCTCCACTTT.

This sequence joins TRBV2 and TRBJ1-6; 7 bases match TRBD1. Losses at the gene ends were 4 bases for V and 6 bases for J; bases not matched to a gene: 9. CDR1 SNHLY and CDR2 FYNNEI come from the germline V gene. This CDR3 spans 16 amino acids. The DNA for the CDR3 is TGTGCCAGCAGTGGGGAGACAGGGATCGGTAATTCACCCCTCCACTTT. This sequence encodes CASSGETGIGNSPLHF. Full variable domain (remainder filled in from reference TRBV2 and TRBJ1-6): EPEVTQTPSHQVTQMGQEVILRCVPISNHLYFYWYRQILGQKVEFLVSFYNNEISEKSEIFDDQFSVERPDGSNFTLKIRSTKLEDSAMYFCASSGETGIGNSPLHFGNGTRLTVT.

V is TRBV3-1 (or the pseudogene TRBV3-2) and J is TRBJ1-1, with 10 bases aligning to TRBD1. The trim removed 4 bases at V and 5 bases at J, leaving 4 bases unmatched. The CDR3 totals 14 residues. CDR1 and CDR2 from the germline V gene are LGHDT and YNNKEL (reference sequence). CDR3: CASSPGTGETEAFF. CDR3 nucleotides: TGTGCCAGCAGCCCAGGGACAGGGGAGACTGAAGCTTTCTTT.

The rearrangement joins TRBV2 to TRBJ2-1; possible D gene TRBD1, 8 bases. Germline assignment: CDR1 SNHLY and CDR2 FYNNEI. This CDR3 spans 15 amino acids. Trimming pared 8 bases from V and 3 bases from J, leaving 17 bases between. This CDR3 is CASLRGTGNYNEQFF. The CDR3 region has the DNA TGTGCCAGCTTGCGGGGGACAGGAAACTACAATGAGCAGTTCTTC.

This clone came up a few times. The gene calls are TRBV13 and TRBJ1-2, with D tentatively TRBD1 (5 bases). CDR1 PRHDT and CDR2 FYEKMQ come from the germline V gene (reference sequence). The CDR3 has 12 residues. Trimming removed 5 bases at V and 9 bases at J, with 13 bases between. CDR3 sequence reads: CASSARQLSYTF. For the CDR3, the DNA is TGTGCCAGCAGCGCAAGACAGCTGAGCTACACCTTC.

V usage is TRBV15 and J usage is TRBJ1-3; D is ambiguous. V shed 0 bases and J shed 3 bases, with 3 bases lying between them. The V gene's germline CDR1 is LNHNV and CDR2 YYDKDF (reference sequence). This CDR3 is 13 amino acids long. The DNA of the CDR3 is TGTGCCACCAGCAGAGATAGTGGAAACACCATATATTTT. Amino acids: CATSRDSGNTIYF.

CDR3 sequence reads: CASSLGSDSPLHF. Written as DNA, the CDR3 is TGTGCCAGCAGTTTAGGTTCAGATTCACCCCTCCACTTT. V gene TRBV12-3 or TRBV12-4 combines with J gene TRBJ1-6; D gene ambiguous. V lost 1 base and J lost 8, with 6 bases in between. The CDR3 runs 13 residues.

The J gene is TRBJ2-5, the V gene TRBV20-1, with D tentatively TRBD2 (7 bases). From germline, CDR1 is DFQATT and CDR2 SNEGSKA (reference sequence). The CDR3 is made up of 11 amino acids. The CDR3 reads CSLKGGETQYF. The CDR3 DNA sequence: TGCAGCTTAAAGGGGGGGGAGACCCAGTACTTC.

The chain combines TRBV3-1 (or the pseudogene TRBV3-2) with TRBJ2-7; D call uncertain. Trimming left V 3 bases short and J 4 bases short, with 7 bases between. Germline CDR1 is LGHDT and CDR2 is YNNKEL (reference sequence). The CDR3 sequence is 12 residues long. The chain's CDR3 is CASSHGFYEQYF. The CDR3 region has the DNA TGTGCCAGCAGCCACGGGTTTTACGAGCAGTACTTC.

This chain links TRBV7-9 with TRBJ2-7, with 9 bases aligning to TRBD1. Germline lookup yields CDR1 SEHNR and CDR2 FQNEAQ (reference sequence). The J segment lost 3 bases and the V segment lost 9 bases, leaving 9 bases of the junction unmatched. The CDR3 loop spans 14 amino acids. The CDR3: CASLPGTGFYEQYF. CDR3 sequence (DNA): TGTGCCAGTCTCCCCGGGACAGGGTTCTACGAGCAGTACTTC. The full variable domain, in which reference TRBV7-9 and TRBJ2-7 provide the parts outside the CDR3, is DTGVSQNPRHKITKRGQNVTFRCDPISEHNRLYWYRQTLGQGPEFLTYFQNEAQLEKSRLLSDRFSAERPKGSFSTLEIQRTEQGDSAMYLCASLPGTGFYEQYFGPGTRLTVT.

V gene TRBV28 combines with J gene TRBJ2-3; 9 bases match TRBD1. The V segment lost 5 bases and the J segment 6 bases; nucleotides outside the gene matches: 9. The CDR3 is made up of 15 amino acids. The germline V gene encodes CDR1 MDHEN and CDR2 SYDVKM. CDR3 region: CASSVPNTGGDTQYF. Written as DNA, the CDR3 is TGTGCCAGCAGTGTTCCCAATACAGGGGGCGATACGCAGTATTTT.

The chain is built from TRBV20-1 and TRBJ2-5; weak D call: TRBD1 (6 bases). V lost 8 bases and J lost 4, with 11 bases in between. Germline V gene data show CDR1 as DFQATT and CDR2 as SNEGSKA (reference sequence). CDR3 size: 11 residues. This CDR3 is CSSIGGETQYF. The CDR3 coding sequence is TGCAGTAGTATAGGGGGAGAGACCCAGTACTTC.

This rearrangement joins TRBV9 to TRBJ1-4; D may be TRBD1 (6 bases). The germline V gene encodes CDR1 SGDLS and CDR2 YYNGEE. V was trimmed by 5 bases and J by 3 bases, leaving 11 bases between them. The length of the CDR3 is 14 residues. The CDR3 DNA sequence: TGTGCCAGCAGTGGGGGGGCTGCTAATGAAAAACTGTTTTTT. Translation gives CASSGGAANEKLFF.

This chain uses TRBV30 with TRBJ2-3, with 10 positions matching TRBD2. CDR3 length: 15 amino acids. With V trimmed by 3 bases and J by 3 bases, 6 bases remained unmatched. The germline CDR1 and CDR2 sequences are GTSNPN and SVGIG (reference sequence). CDR3 nucleotides: TGTGCCTGGAGCCTTCATAGCGGGGGGACAGATACGCAGTATTTT. This codes for CAWSLHSGGTDTQYF.